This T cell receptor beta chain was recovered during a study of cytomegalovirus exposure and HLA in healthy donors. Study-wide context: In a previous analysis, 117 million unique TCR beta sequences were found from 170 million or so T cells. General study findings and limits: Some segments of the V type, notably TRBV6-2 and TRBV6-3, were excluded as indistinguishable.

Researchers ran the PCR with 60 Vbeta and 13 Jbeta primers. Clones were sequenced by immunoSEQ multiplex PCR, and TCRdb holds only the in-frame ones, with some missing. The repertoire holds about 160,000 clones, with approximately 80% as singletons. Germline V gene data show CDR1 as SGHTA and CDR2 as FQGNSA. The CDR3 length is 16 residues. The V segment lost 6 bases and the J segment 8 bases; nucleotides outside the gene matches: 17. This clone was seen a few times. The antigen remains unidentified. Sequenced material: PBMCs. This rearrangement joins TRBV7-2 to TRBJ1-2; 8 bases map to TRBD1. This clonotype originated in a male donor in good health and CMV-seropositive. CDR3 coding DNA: TGTGCCAGCAGTCCCATAAGGACAGGGTCCTCTGGGGGCTACACCTTC. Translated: CASSPIRTGSSGGYTF.